Below, 15 T cell receptor beta chains from the same sample are listed, as sequenced in a study of blood T cell repertoires in COVID-19 (dated by TCRdb to the early 2020s). Library generation was performed with the immunoSEQ multiplex PCR assay. TCRdb provides this immuneACCESS table in a form limited to in-frame rearrangements. Some clones are lacking; in checked studies, under half of them reflect an unresolved V gene, and why the rest are absent is not known. This sample lists fewer than 250,000 clones; 80% to 90% were detected once. The ten largest account for around 5.5% of the sample. Material: peripheral blood. The source of these receptors is a woman aged 70-85 years with active or convalescent COVID-19.

The table lists this clone with a count of one. The V call is TRBV7-9, the J call TRBJ1-1; perhaps TRBD1 as D (5 bases). Trimming took off 5 bases at V and 5 bases at J, with 15 bases between the two ends. The CDR3 sequence is 14 residues long. Looked up from germline, CDR1 is SEHNR and CDR2 is FQNEAQ (reference sequence). CDR3 sequence: CASSVFRAGTEAFF. DNA for the CDR3: TGTGCCAGCAGCGTATTCAGGGCCGGGACTGAAGCTTTCTTT.

V gene TRBV27 combines with J gene TRBJ1-6, with D perhaps matching TRBD1 (5 bases). From germline, CDR1 is MNHEY and CDR2 SMNVEV (reference sequence). This CDR3 has 15 residues. V was clipped by 6 bases and J by 2 bases, with 11 bases between them. In nucleotides, the CDR3 is TGTGCCAGCAGGGCAGGGCATGCCTATAATTCACCCCTCCACTTT. This codes for CASRAGHAYNSPLHF.

The genes are TRBV7-6 and TRBJ2-2; 7 nucleotides agree with TRBD2. Germline V lookup: CDR1 SGHVS, CDR2 FNYEAQ. Trimming at V came to 4 bases and at J to 3 bases, leaving 11 bases not matched to a gene. The CDR3 loop spans 17 amino acids. The CDR3 DNA follows: TGTGCCAGCAGCTCACCGGGACTACCAACAGACACCGGGGAGCTGTTTTTT. This sequence encodes CASSSPGLPTDTGELFF.

The chain is built from TRBV18 and TRBJ1-2; D gene unclear. Deletions cut 2 bases from V and 4 bases from J, with 8 bases between. Germline CDR1 is KGHSH and CDR2 is LQKENI. This CDR3 has 13 residues. In nucleotides, the CDR3 is TGTGCCAGCTCACCAGGCGGGGTCTATGGCTACACCTTC. It encodes CASSPGGVYGYTF.

With regard to this clone: In the same sample, other DNA sequences code for this CDR3. The chain joins TRBV6-5 to TRBJ2-6; weak D call: TRBD1 (5 bases). V lost 2 bases and J 1 base, leaving 6 bases between the germline ends. The germline V gene encodes CDR1 MNHEY and CDR2 SVGAGI. This CDR3 comprises 15 residues. The CDR3, as DNA: TGTGCCAGCAGTTACAGGGGATCTGGGGCCAACGTCCTGACTTTC. It codes for CASSYRGSGANVLTF.

The rearrangement links TRBV14 to TRBJ1-3, with 8 bases matching TRBD1. Germline V gene lookup returns CDR1 SGHDN and CDR2 FVKESK. With V trimmed by 5 bases and J by 4 bases, 7 bases remained unmatched. This CDR3 region has 15 residues. This CDR3 is CASSLRQGKGNTIYF. CDR3 nucleotides: TGTGCCAGCAGCTTGAGACAGGGGAAAGGAAACACCATATATTTT.

V is TRBV11-2 and J is TRBJ2-3, with 7 bases lining up with TRBD2. The CDR3 length is 15 residues. The V segment lost 4 bases and the J segment 3 bases; nucleotides outside the gene matches: 7. Germline V gives CDR1 SGHAT, CDR2 FQNNGV. This CDR3 is CASSSLGGFTDTQYF. CDR3 coding DNA: TGTGCCAGCAGCTCACTGGGAGGGTTTACAGATACGCAGTATTTT.

This rearrangement joins TRBV3-1 (or the pseudogene TRBV3-2) to TRBJ1-6; D is possibly TRBD1 (6 bases). The germline CDR1 and CDR2 sequences are LGHDT and YNNKEL (reference sequence). There are 15 residues in the CDR3. The V end lost 4 bases, the J end lost 10 bases, and 17 bases lay between the germline ends. CDR3 region: CASSRGRQVESPLHF. The CDR3 DNA reads TGTGCCAGCAGCCGGGGAAGACAGGTTGAATCACCCCTCCACTTT.

In this sample, this clone turned up many times. The rearrangement uses TRBV6-1 and TRBJ1-6; the D gene is possibly TRBD1 (5 bases). This CDR3 contains 17 residues. Trimming pared 4 bases from V and 7 bases from J, leaving 20 bases between. The germline gives CDR1 MNHNS, CDR2 SASEGT. The CDR3 reads CASSAHGRRGGNSPLHF. CDR3 coding DNA: TGTGCCAGCAGTGCCCACGGGAGGCGGGGGGGGAATTCACCCCTCCACTTT.

V is TRBV19 and J is TRBJ2-7, with TRBD1 matching 7 bases. V shed 6 bases and J 2 bases; nucleotides not matched to a gene: 10. The CDR3 totals 15 residues. Germline V gives CDR1 LNHDA, CDR2 SQIVND (reference sequence). The CDR3 protein is CASRPRDSRPYEQYF. The CDR3 DNA is TGTGCCAGTAGGCCCCGGGACAGCCGGCCCTACGAGCAGTACTTC.

The chain combines TRBV7-2 with TRBJ1-1, with 10 nucleotides matching TRBD1. CDR1 is SGHTA and CDR2 is FQGNSA in the germline V gene. The CDR3 has 17 residues. The J segment lost 5 bases and the V segment lost 5 bases, leaving 14 bases of the junction unmatched. CDR3 residues: CASSLRDRGPRRTEAFF. DNA of the CDR3: TGTGCCAGCAGCCTTAGGGACAGGGGCCCACGGAGAACTGAAGCTTTCTTT.

The chain is built from TRBV15 and TRBJ1-3, with D possibly matching TRBD1 (5 bases). The V and J ends lost 4 bases and 0 bases respectively, with 13 bases between them. CDR1 and CDR2 from the germline V gene are LNHNV and YYDKDF (reference sequence). This CDR3 has 16 amino acids. CDR3 amino acids: CATSTSGLFSGNTIYF. CDR3 nucleotides: TGTGCCACCAGCACCTCAGGGTTGTTCTCTGGAAACACCATATATTTT.

This clone was seen only a few times. The chain carries TRBV18 and TRBJ2-7; TRBD1 aligns across 10 bases. J was trimmed by 6 bases and V by 4 bases; bases with no gene match: 6. CDR3 length equals 14 residues. Germline V lookup: CDR1 KGHSH, CDR2 LQKENI. CDR3 amino acids: CASSRQGASIEQYF. The CDR3 DNA sequence: TGTGCCAGCTCACGACAGGGGGCTTCCATCGAGCAGTACTTC.

The chain links TRBV7-8 to TRBJ1-2; tentative D call: TRBD1 (5 bases). This CDR3 has 15 amino acids. Looked up from germline, CDR1 is SGHVS and CDR2 is FQNEAQ. V was shortened by 5 bases and J by 0 bases, with 13 bases between the two germline ends. CDR3 nucleotides: TGTGCCAGCAGCGTAGGACACTTAGCTAACTATGGCTACACCTTC. Amino acids: CASSVGHLANYGYTF.

This chain links TRBV9 with TRBJ2-7, with a weak D call TRBD2 (6 bases). V dropped 3 bases and J dropped 3 bases, with 16 bases sitting between them. This CDR3 has 15 amino acids. Germline loops: CDR1 SGDLS, CDR2 YYNGEE. This chain's CDR3 is CASSGRTGRFYEQYF. The CDR3 nucleotides are TGTGCCAGCAGCGGACGGACTGGGAGGTTCTACGAGCAGTACTTC.